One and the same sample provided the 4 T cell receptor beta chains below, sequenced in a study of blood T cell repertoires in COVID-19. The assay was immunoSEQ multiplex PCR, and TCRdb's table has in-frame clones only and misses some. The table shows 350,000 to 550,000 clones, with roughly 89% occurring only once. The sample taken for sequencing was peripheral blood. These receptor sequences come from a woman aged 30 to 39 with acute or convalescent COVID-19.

The CDR3 coding sequence is TGTGCCAGCAGTTTAAGTACAGGCTACGAGCAGTACTTC. Its protein product is CASSLSTGYEQYF. V and J are TRBV27 and TRBJ2-7; D might be TRBD1 (5 bases). From germline, CDR1 is MNHEY and CDR2 SMNVEV (reference sequence). The CDR3 totals 13 residues. The V gene lost 2 bases and the J gene lost 3 bases, with 8 bases spanning the gap.

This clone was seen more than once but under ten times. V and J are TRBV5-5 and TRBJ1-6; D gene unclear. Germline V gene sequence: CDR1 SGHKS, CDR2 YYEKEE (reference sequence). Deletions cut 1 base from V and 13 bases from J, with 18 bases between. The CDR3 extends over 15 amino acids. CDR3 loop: CASSLSFGENAPLHF. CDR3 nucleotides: TGTGCCAGCAGCTTGTCTTTCGGAGAAAATGCCCCCCTCCACTTT.

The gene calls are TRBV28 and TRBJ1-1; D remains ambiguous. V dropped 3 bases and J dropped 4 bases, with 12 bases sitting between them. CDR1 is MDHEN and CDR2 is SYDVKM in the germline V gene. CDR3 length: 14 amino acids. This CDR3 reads CASSLVGGSTEAFF. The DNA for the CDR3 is TGTGCCAGCAGTTTGGTGGGCGGGAGCACTGAAGCTTTCTTT.

In DNA, the CDR3 is TGTGCCTGGGCCCGGGGGACAGGGAGCTCCTACGAGCAGTACTTC. This translates into CAWARGTGSSYEQYF. The chain employs TRBV30 and TRBJ2-7; 9 positions agree with TRBD1. The length of the CDR3 is 15 residues. The V gene end was trimmed by 5 bases and the J gene end by 0 bases; junction bases not matched to a gene: 8. Germline values: CDR1 GTSNPN, CDR2 SVGIG (reference sequence).